This entry lists 25 T cell receptor beta chains sequenced from one sample in a study of T-cell memory formation after mild COVID-19. TCRdb reanalysed the 5' RACE reads using MiXCR and keeps one entry per CDR3 protein. The table shows fewer than 200,000 distinct CDR3 sequences, with around 13% occurring only once. The sequencing input was PBMCs or a T cell subset sorted from them (not recorded which). The origin of the receptors is a man aged 18 to 30 who had mild COVID-19 (a few samples of this study predate the infection). Cell type and time point are not known.

Worth noting for this clonotype: Mismatch with germline at one junction end may stem from a read error. The gene calls are TRBV10-3 and TRBJ2-4, with 8 positions matching TRBD1. The CDR3 has 15 amino acids. Germline lookup yields CDR1 ENHRY and CDR2 SYGVKD. CDR3 protein: CAISITTGASNIQYF. DNA for the CDR3: TGCGCCATCAGTATCACGACAGGGGCTTCAAACATTCAGTACTTC.

This clonotype was seen a few times. The chain joins TRBV6-5 to TRBJ1-2; unclear D gene. CDR3 length: 14 residues. V lost 5 bases, J lost 4 bases, and 14 bases lay in between. Germline values: CDR1 MNHEY, CDR2 SVGAGI. The CDR3 nucleotides read TGTGCCAGCAGTGCCGGGGATTGGGGCTATGGCTACACCTTC. It yields the protein CASSAGDWGYGYTF.

This clonotype was seen only a few times. The V and J genes are TRBV5-1 and TRBJ2-5; 13 nucleotides line up with TRBD2. The V segment lost 3 bases and the J segment 5 bases; nucleotides outside the gene matches: 4. CDR3 length: 15 amino acids. CDR1 is SGHRS, CDR2 YFSETQ, per germline. The DNA of the CDR3 is TGCGCCAGCAGCTCCCAGGGACTAGCGGGGGAGACCCAGTACTTC. This gives the protein CASSSQGLAGETQYF.

This clonotype came up a few times. The chain combines TRBV6-1 with TRBJ1-1; no reliable D call. CDR1 is MNHNS, CDR2 SASEGT, per germline. CDR3 length equals 13 residues. Trimming pared 4 bases from V and 1 base from J, leaving 7 bases between. The CDR3 DNA is TGTGCCAGCAGTGTCGAGGAGAACACTGAAGCTTTCTTT. Translation: CASSVEENTEAFF.

This clonotype appeared a few times. V is TRBV20-1 and J is TRBJ2-7; D gene ambiguous. Germline assignment: CDR1 DFQATT and CDR2 SNEGSKA (reference sequence). V gave up 5 bases and J gave up 2 bases, with 16 bases separating them. The CDR3 sequence is 14 residues long. For the CDR3, the DNA is TGCAGTGCTGGTTCGTGGGCTAATACCTACGAGCAGTACTTC. Its translation: CSAGSWANTYEQYF.

A few counts support this clonotype. The CDR3 spells CASTASLAGGYNEQFF. Here the CDR3 DNA reads TGTGCCAGTACCGCCTCCCTAGCGGGGGGGTACAATGAGCAGTTCTTC. V is TRBV19 and J is TRBJ2-1; 12 positions agree with TRBD2. CDR1 is LNHDA, CDR2 SQIVND, per germline (reference sequence). The ends lost 7 bases at V and 4 bases at J; junction bases unmatched: 8. This CDR3 comprises 16 residues. The variable domain in full, completed from reference TRBV19 and TRBJ2-1, reads DGGITQSPKYLFRKEGQNVTLSCEQNLNHDAMYWYRQDPGQGLRLIYYSQIVNDFQKGDIAEGYSVSREKKESFPLTVTSAQKNPTAFYLCASTASLAGGYNEQFFGPGTRLTVL.

This clonotype has only a few counts. The chain links TRBV12-3 or TRBV12-4 to TRBJ1-2; 7 bases line up with TRBD1. This CDR3 contains 14 residues. V was clipped by 4 bases and J by 4 bases; unmatched bases: 6. The CDR3 sequence is CASSSLRDSYGYTF. CDR3 DNA: TGTGCCAGCAGTTCTCTCCGGGACAGCTATGGCTACACCTTC.

This clonotype came up a few times. V is TRBV12-3 or TRBV12-4 and J is TRBJ1-1, with D tentatively TRBD1 (6 bases). The V and J ends lost 1 base and 7 bases respectively, with 16 bases between them. The CDR3 spans 15 residues. The CDR3 nucleotides read TGTGCCAGCAGTTTAGAGGGGGGGTTATCCTTTGAAGCTTTCTTT. This encodes CASSLEGGLSFEAFF.

This clonotype appeared many times. The V call is TRBV12-3 or TRBV12-4, the J call TRBJ1-1; D uncertain. Trimming removed 1 base from V and 10 bases from J, with 7 bases in between. The CDR3 runs 11 residues. DNA of the CDR3: TGTGCCAGCAGTTTAGGGGTTGGAGCTTTCTTT. It yields the protein CASSLGVGAFF.

This clonotype was counted only a few times. V gene TRBV11-3 combines with J gene TRBJ2-1; 7 bases are a match to TRBD2. The V gene's germline CDR1 is SGHNT and CDR2 YENEEA. This CDR3 region has 15 residues. With V trimmed by 5 bases and J by 4 bases, 8 bases remained unmatched. The CDR3 reads CASSPTSDRYNEQFF. The CDR3 DNA reads TGTGCCAGCAGCCCTACTAGCGATCGGTACAATGAGCAGTTCTTC.

The sample holds a few counts of this clonotype. This chain uses TRBV7-2 with TRBJ1-5, with 8 bases fitting TRBD1. V dropped 4 bases and J dropped 3; count of bases not matched to a gene: 8. From germline, CDR1 is SGHTA and CDR2 FQGNSA. The length of the CDR3 is 16 residues. CDR3 region: CASSSSDRDINQPQHF. The CDR3 region has the DNA TGTGCCAGCAGCTCCTCGGACAGGGACATCAATCAGCCCCAGCATTTT.

This clonotype was seen a handful of times. The rearrangement joins TRBV20-1 to TRBJ1-2; D possibly corresponds to TRBD1 (5 bases). The CDR3 length is 15 residues. Germline lookup yields CDR1 DFQATT and CDR2 SNEGSKA (reference sequence). V lost 2 bases to trimming and J lost 4 bases, with 17 bases between them. Here the CDR3 reads CSARLPQGRVYGYTF. The CDR3 DNA is TGCAGTGCTAGACTGCCTCAGGGTAGGGTCTATGGCTACACCTTC.

This chain links TRBV11-2 with TRBJ2-3; D is possibly TRBD2 (6 bases). Per the germline V gene, CDR1 is SGHAT and CDR2 is FQNNGV. Trimming removed 5 bases from V and 5 bases from J, with 11 bases in between. The CDR3 consists of 13 residues. DNA of the CDR3: TGTGCCAGCAGCCTTGGGACTGTAGATACGCAGTATTTT. Its protein is CASSLGTVDTQYF. The entire variable domain, with the rest obtained from reference TRBV11-2 and TRBJ2-3, is as follows: EAGVAQSPRYKIIEKRQSVAFWCNPISGHATLYWYQQILGQGPKLLIQFQNNGVVDDSQLPKDRFSAERLKGVDSTLKIQPAKLEDSAVYLCASSLGTVDTQYFGPGTRLTVL.

The CDR3 DNA sequence: TGCGCCAGCAGCTTGGAACGCGGCAACCCTCAAGAGACCCAGTACTTC. Its protein product is CASSLERGNPQETQYF. The genes are TRBV5-1 and TRBJ2-5; D unresolved. The germline V gene encodes CDR1 SGHRS and CDR2 YFSETQ. Trimming shortened V by 0 bases and J by 2 bases, and 14 bases separated the two germline ends. CDR3 length: 16 amino acids. The variable domain in full, with the rest retrieved from reference TRBV5-1 and TRBJ2-5, is KAGVTQTPRYLIKTRGQQVTLSCSPISGHRSVSWYQQTPGQGLQFLFEYFSETQRNKGNFPGRFSGRQFSNSRSEMNVSTLELGDSALYLCASSLERGNPQETQYFGPGTRLLVL.

The chain joins TRBV5-1 to TRBJ2-3; 7 bases are a match to TRBD2. Germline V gene lookup returns CDR1 SGHRS and CDR2 YFSETQ. The CDR3 loop spans 14 amino acids. The J segment lost 7 bases and the V segment lost 4 bases, leaving 9 bases of the junction unmatched. CDR3 residues: CASSRERGSHTQYF. The CDR3, as DNA: TGCGCCAGCAGCCGGGAGCGGGGATCGCATACGCAGTATTTT.

The chain employs TRBV5-1 and TRBJ2-2, with 12 bases identical to TRBD1. In germline, CDR1 is SGHRS, CDR2 YFSETQ. The CDR3 extends over 17 amino acids. Unmatched junction bases numbered 3, after V lost 0 bases and J lost 3 bases. The DNA of the CDR3 is TGCGCCAGCAGCTTGGCCCGGGACAGGGGGCACACCGGGGAGCTGTTTTTT. Its translation: CASSLARDRGHTGELFF.

In this sample, this clonotype turned up a few times. V and J are TRBV10-3 and TRBJ2-1; 7 positions agree with TRBD2. Trimming cost V 0 bases and J 1 base; bases outside gene matches: 12. There are 19 residues in the CDR3. CDR1 and CDR2 from the germline V gene are ENHRY and SYGVKD. CDR3 sequence: CAISESPVGAGRSYNEQFF. The CDR3 bases are TGTGCCATCAGTGAGTCCCCGGTGGGAGCGGGGAGGTCCTACAATGAGCAGTTCTTC.

V gene TRBV7-9 combines with J gene TRBJ2-5; TRBD1 aligns across 8 bases. Germline CDR1 reads SEHNR; CDR2 reads FQNEAQ (reference sequence). The V segment lost 10 bases and the J segment 4 bases; nucleotides outside the gene matches: 2. The CDR3 has 11 amino acids. The CDR3 is CAMQGAETQYF. DNA for the CDR3: TGTGCCATGCAGGGGGCAGAGACCCAGTACTTC.

This clonotype was counted between two and nine times. The V gene is TRBV6-6, the J gene TRBJ2-7, with D possibly being TRBD2 (6 bases). The germline gives CDR1 MNHNY, CDR2 SVGAGI (reference sequence). This CDR3 contains 17 residues. V lost 0 bases to trimming and J lost 5 bases, with 20 bases between them. The CDR3 region is CASSYSPSEGKYNEQYV. DNA of the CDR3: TGTGCCAGCAGTTACTCGCCCTCGGAGGGGAAATACAACGAGCAGTACGTC.

The chain employs TRBV7-3 and TRBJ2-7; 8 bases fit TRBD1. Germline CDR1 reads SGHTA; CDR2 reads FQGTGA. There are 13 residues in the CDR3. V shed 1 base and J 7 bases; nucleotides not matched to a gene: 3. CDR3 in amino acids: CASSLSRGHEQYV. The DNA for the CDR3 is TGTGCCAGCAGCTTAAGCAGGGGGCATGAGCAGTACGTC.

This clonotype was counted between two and nine times. The chain's CDR3 is CASSQDLGHTEQYF. The CDR3 DNA reads as TGTGCCAGCAGCCAAGATCTTGGGCATACCGAGCAGTACTTC. The chain carries TRBV3-2 and TRBJ2-7. TRBV3-2 constitutes a pseudogene. The CDR3 has 14 amino acids.

This clonotype was seen more than once but under ten times. In nucleotides, the CDR3 is TGTGCCAGCAGCTCAAGGACAGGAGAAGCTTTCTTT. Amino acids: CASSSRTGEAFF. This rearrangement joins TRBV7-2 to TRBJ1-1; 7 nucleotides match TRBD1. This CDR3 spans 12 amino acids. Looked up from germline, CDR1 is SGHTA and CDR2 is FQGNSA. V shed 4 bases and J 8 bases; nucleotides not matched to a gene: 4. Together with reference TRBV7-2 and TRBJ1-1, the CDR3 gives the full variable domain: GAGVSQSPSNKVTEKGKDVELRCDPISGHTALYWYRQSLGQGLEFLIYFQGNSAPDKSGLPSDRFSAERTGGSVSTLTIQRTQQEDSAVYLCASSSRTGEAFFGQGTRLTVV.

J is TRBJ2-5 and V is TRBV5-1; TRBD1 might be the D (5 bases). The CDR3 has 14 residues. Trimming shortened V by 4 bases and J by 5 bases, and 15 bases separated the two germline ends. Per germline, CDR1 SGHRS and CDR2 YFSETQ. The CDR3 bases are TGCGCCAGCAGCGTGACAGTGCTGGGTGAGACCCAGTACTTC. This translates into CASSVTVLGETQYF.

The rearrangement links TRBV14 to TRBJ1-2; D is unresolved. CDR3 length equals 12 residues. Germline-derived CDR1 and CDR2 are SGHDN and FVKESK. The germline V and J ends were trimmed by 1 base and 8 bases, with 8 bases remaining between them. The CDR3 DNA reads as TGTGCCAGCAGCCAAGCGGCACGGGGCTACACCTTC. It translates to CASSQAARGYTF.

This chain uses TRBV7-9 with TRBJ1-2, with D perhaps TRBD1 (6 bases). The V and J ends lost 5 bases and 2 bases respectively, with 9 bases between them. The CDR3 contains 13 residues. In germline, CDR1 is SEHNR, CDR2 FQNEAQ (reference sequence). DNA for the CDR3: TGTGCCAGCAGCGAGAGGGGGAACTATGGCTACACCTTC. Its protein product is CASSERGNYGYTF.